This TCR beta chain was captured in a study of blood T cell repertoires in COVID-19. In the study overall: Spain, Italy and the United States supplied samples that represented acute and convalescent COVID-19. In each case, the material was cDNA or gDNA derived from T cells, B-cell-depleted T cells, or PBMCs.

Germline assignment: CDR1 KGHSH and CDR2 LQKENI. V dropped 3 bases and J dropped 11 bases, with 14 bases sitting between them. This CDR3 comprises 14 residues. Original methodology: Amplification with reference gene primers provided the estimates of nucleated cell counts. Libraries were prepared by immunoSEQ multiplex PCR; TCRdb keeps only in-frame clonotypes and omits some of them. The DNA gave D and trimming, while V, J and clone size come from that table. The profile shows under 300,000 clones, about 90% of them singletons. This receptor was taken from a man aged 60 to 75 who had recovered from COVID-19. The rearrangement joins TRBV18 to TRBJ1-6; maybe TRBD1 (5 bases). Input material: peripheral blood. The CDR3 DNA reads TGTGCCAGCTCACCCAGAGGACAATTGGCACCCCTCCACTTT. Residues: CASSPRGQLAPLHF.